Sample share makes the clone carrying this TCR beta chain medium-sized. Its antigen is unidentified. V lost 7 bases, J lost 6 bases, and 8 bases stayed unmatched. The CDR3 sequence is 13 residues long. Regarding the study as a whole: In terms of TCR gene usage, tumor memory CD4+ T cells clustered together with blood and lymph node memory CD4+ cells, as well as with lymph node naive CD4+ cells. Tumor-infiltrating Treg TCR alpha and beta sequences overlapped most with tumor naive CD4+ T cells, then blood naive. Whole repertoires were not studied in the larger cohort, only one V-J beta rearrangement.

TCRdb fed the 5' RACE reads into MiXCR, producing one record per CDR3 protein. Of about 23,000 distinct CDR3 sequences listed, more than 30% were seen once; the top ten hold approximately 2.2%. The chain employs TRBV12-3 or TRBV12-4 and TRBJ2-7; 8 nucleotides agree with TRBD2. Source material: tumor-infiltrating naive CD4+ T cells sorted from the breast tumor. Regarding subset: naive CD4+ T cells, CD4+CD45RA+CD25-. This receptor was taken from a female donor with breast cancer. The chain's CDR3 is CASNPGGGSEQYF. CDR3 nucleotide sequence: TGTGCCAGCAACCCGGGGGGGGGCTCCGAGCAGTACTTC.